The 5 T cell receptor beta chains given below trace back to one sample, sequenced in a study of cytomegalovirus exposure and HLA in healthy donors. In the PCR, 60 Vbeta and 13 Jbeta primers were used. The repertoire was sequenced with immunoSEQ multiplex PCR; TCRdb's copy has only in-frame clones and lacks some. Here the sample spans approximately 220,000 clones, more than 60% being singletons. Specimen: PBMCs. Receptor source: a girl aged 2 to 10 in good health and CMV-seronegative.

The chain recombines TRBV6-5 with TRBJ2-4; maybe TRBD1 (5 bases). Trimming removed 3 bases at V and 8 bases at J, with 17 bases between. The germline V gene has CDR1 MNHEY and CDR2 SVGAGI. The CDR3 is 15 residues long. CDR3 protein: CASSYGARQKDIQYF. CDR3 bases: TGTGCCAGCAGTTATGGGGCCAGACAGAAAGACATTCAGTACTTC.

This chain uses TRBV7-6 with TRBJ1-1; TRBD1 agrees at 8 bases. V dropped 5 bases and J dropped 6; count of bases not matched to a gene: 8. CDR1 is SGHVS and CDR2 is FNYEAQ in the germline V gene. The CDR3 spans 14 residues. This CDR3 is CASSQNQGAAEAFF. Here the CDR3 DNA reads TGTGCCAGCAGCCAGAACCAGGGGGCCGCTGAAGCTTTCTTT.

The V call is TRBV2, the J call TRBJ2-3; D possibly corresponds to TRBD2 (6 bases). The V end lost 5 bases, the J end lost 0 bases, and 18 bases lay between the germline ends. CDR3 length: 17 amino acids. The germline V gene has CDR1 SNHLY and CDR2 FYNNEI. CDR3: CASSIPGLGTSTDTQYF. In nucleotides, the CDR3 is TGTGCCAGCAGTATACCGGGACTCGGAACTAGCACAGATACGCAGTATTTT.

J is TRBJ1-2 and V is TRBV7-9; D is unclear. Germline CDR1 reads SEHNR; CDR2 reads FQNEAQ (reference sequence). V lost 3 bases and J lost 11, with 19 bases in between. CDR3 length: 14 amino acids. The CDR3 bases are TGTGCCAGCAGCTTGGAGGGAAGCGTGACTCGGTACACCTTC. Its translation is CASSLEGSVTRYTF.

The rearrangement links TRBV29-1 to TRBJ2-3, with D possibly being TRBD2 (5 bases). The V end was cut by 4 bases, the J end by 0 bases, with 8 bases between. The CDR3 loop spans 13 amino acids. From germline, CDR1 is SQVTM and CDR2 ANQGSEA. Written as DNA, the CDR3 is TGCAGCGTTGTAGCGTTCAGCACAGATACGCAGTATTTT. This codes for CSVVAFSTDTQYF.